The 27 T cell receptor beta chains listed next were all sequenced from one sample in a study of blood T cell repertoires in COVID-19. Data came from immunoSEQ multiplex PCR; TCRdb stores just in-frame clones and leaves some out. The sample has approximately 300,000 clones, over 90% seen once. Sequencing used PBMCs or T cells enriched from blood (not recorded which). The receptor set was obtained from a woman under 40 who had been exposed to COVID-19.

The CDR3 sequence is CASSPPGGRDNQPQHF. The CDR3 DNA follows: TGTGCCAGCAGCCCTCCAGGGGGAAGGGACAATCAGCCCCAGCATTTT. V usage is TRBV7-2 and J usage is TRBJ1-5, with 7 positions matching TRBD1. From germline, CDR1 is SGHTA and CDR2 FQGNSA. V lost 5 bases, J lost 3 bases, and 10 bases stayed unmatched. The CDR3 is 16 amino acids.

The CDR3 here is CASSSILTGAEAFF. In nucleotides, the CDR3 is TGTGCCAGCAGCTCGATACTGACAGGGGCTGAAGCTTTCTTT. The V call is TRBV7-2, the J call TRBJ1-1; TRBD1 matches 8 bases. CDR3 length: 14 residues. Per germline, CDR1 SGHTA and CDR2 FQGNSA. The V segment lost 4 bases and the J segment 6 bases; nucleotides outside the gene matches: 7.

The rearrangement links TRBV18 to TRBJ1-5; 7 bases agree with TRBD1. Germline CDR1 and CDR2: KGHSH and LQKENI. The CDR3 contains 15 residues. V dropped 2 bases and J dropped 10; count of bases not matched to a gene: 11. CDR3 sequence (DNA): TGTGCCAGCTCACCATATCAGGGGGTTTTGGGTCCCCAGCATTTT. It codes for CASSPYQGVLGPQHF.

The chain couples TRBV19 to TRBJ2-7, with TRBD1 matching over 8 bases. Germline trimming cut 7 bases from V and 1 base from J; bases unmatched to any gene: 6. The CDR3 contains 14 residues. The V gene's germline CDR1 is LNHDA and CDR2 SQIVND (reference sequence). This CDR3 reads CASTRGQGSYEQYF. As DNA, the CDR3 is TGTGCCAGTACCCGAGGACAGGGATCCTACGAGCAGTACTTC.

This clone was counted a single time. The chain employs TRBV4-1 and TRBJ1-2, with D perhaps matching TRBD1 (5 bases). Trimming took off 0 bases at V and 8 bases at J, with 22 bases between the two ends. This CDR3 spans 17 amino acids. CDR1 is MGHRA and CDR2 is YSYEKL in the germline V gene. In nucleotides, the CDR3 is TGCGCCAGCAGCCAAGATTTAGAAGGGGCCCCCGGAGGGGGCTACACCTTC. Translation gives CASSQDLEGAPGGGYTF.

There are a few counts of this clone. The chain uses TRBV5-1 and TRBJ2-7; 9 bases fit TRBD2. The V gene end was trimmed by 0 bases and the J gene end by 3 bases; junction bases not matched to a gene: 7. Germline CDR1 is SGHRS and CDR2 is YFSETQ. The CDR3 loop spans 16 amino acids. CDR3 in amino acids: CASSLAPSGTNYEQYF. As DNA, the CDR3 is TGCGCCAGCAGCTTGGCTCCTAGCGGGACCAACTACGAGCAGTACTTC.

V is TRBV11-2 and J is TRBJ1-2; a possible D gene is TRBD1 (5 bases). The CDR3 has 15 residues. The V and J ends lost 0 bases and 6 bases respectively, with 14 bases between them. Germline V gene lookup returns CDR1 SGHAT and CDR2 FQNNGV. The CDR3 DNA follows: TGTGCCAGCAGCTTAGATCAGGCAGGGTTGAATGGCTACACCTTC. It codes for CASSLDQAGLNGYTF.

This clone was recorded at least ten times. The chain uses TRBV6-2 or TRBV6-3 and TRBJ1-4, with TRBD1 as a possible D gene (6 bases). Germline V gives CDR1 MNHEY, CDR2 SVGEGT. The CDR3 has 14 amino acids. Trimming pared 6 bases from V and 7 bases from J, leaving 15 bases between. This CDR3 reads CASSQTGFGEKLFF. CDR3 sequence (DNA): TGTGCCAGCAGCCAAACAGGGTTTGGTGAAAAACTGTTTTTT.

The chain has TRBV5-1 and TRBJ1-1, with 10 bases lining up with TRBD1. Per germline, CDR1 SGHRS and CDR2 YFSETQ. The V segment lost 4 bases and the J segment 3 bases; nucleotides outside the gene matches: 3. This CDR3 is 14 amino acids long. The CDR3: CASSRDRGDTEAFF. In DNA form, the CDR3 reads TGCGCCAGCAGCCGGGACAGGGGAGACACTGAAGCTTTCTTT.

The chain couples TRBV5-1 to TRBJ2-3, with D possibly matching TRBD1 (6 bases). Trimming removed 3 bases at V and 1 base at J, with 12 bases between. CDR1 is SGHRS, CDR2 YFSETQ, per germline. The CDR3 consists of 15 residues. The CDR3 DNA sequence: TGCGCCAGCAGCTGGATGGCAGGGGGCACAGATACGCAGTATTTT. It codes for CASSWMAGGTDTQYF. Based on the CDR3 plus reference TRBV5-1 and TRBJ2-3, the full variable domain is KAGVTQTPRYLIKTRGQQVTLSCSPISGHRSVSWYQQTPGQGLQFLFEYFSETQRNKGNFPGRFSGRQFSNSRSEMNVSTLELGDSALYLCASSWMAGGTDTQYFGPGTRLTVL.

The rearrangement links TRBV13 to TRBJ1-3; D is perhaps TRBD1 (5 bases). CDR3 length: 14 residues. Germline V gene lookup returns CDR1 PRHDT and CDR2 FYEKMQ (reference sequence). Between the trimmed V and J ends, which lost 3 bases and 0 bases, there was a span of 6 bases. The CDR3 bases are TGTGCCAGCAGCTTCGGGGGCTCTGGAAACACCATATATTTT. Residues: CASSFGGSGNTIYF.

The J gene is TRBJ2-7, the V gene TRBV4-1, with D possibly TRBD2 on 6 matching bases. Germline V gene data show CDR1 as MGHRA and CDR2 as YSYEKL. The CDR3 extends over 16 amino acids. V lost 4 bases to trimming and J lost 1 base, with 17 bases between them. CDR3 nucleotide sequence: TGCGCCAGCAGCCGTCAGACGGGACTCGCTTCCTACGAGCAGTACTTC. It encodes CASSRQTGLASYEQYF.

The chain has TRBV6-6 and TRBJ1-3; the D gene is possibly TRBD1 (5 bases). Germline CDR1 MNHNY, CDR2 SVGAGI (reference sequence). This CDR3 has 14 residues. V was shortened by 7 bases and J by 0 bases, with 10 bases between the two germline ends. In nucleotides, the CDR3 is TGTGCCAGCACCCGACAGATCTCTGGAAACACCATATATTTT. This sequence encodes CASTRQISGNTIYF.

This sequence joins TRBV29-1 and TRBJ1-5, with 8 bases identical to TRBD1. Germline V lookup: CDR1 SQVTM, CDR2 ANQGSEA. V lost 7 bases, J lost 4 bases, and 9 bases stayed unmatched. This CDR3 has 14 amino acids. CDR3 nucleotides: TGCAGCGCCCAAAGGACAGGGAGAAATCAGCCCCAGCATTTT. Its translation is CSAQRTGRNQPQHF. The full variable domain, with the rest looked up from reference TRBV29-1 and TRBJ1-5, is SAVISQKPSRDICQRGTSLTIQCQVDSQVTMMFWYRQQPGQSLTLIATANQGSEATYESGFVIDKFPISRPNLTFSTLTVSNMSPEDSSIYLCSAQRTGRNQPQHFGDGTRLSIL.

V is TRBV3-1 (or the pseudogene TRBV3-2) and J is TRBJ2-3; D call uncertain. CDR1 is LGHDT, CDR2 YNNKEL, per germline (reference sequence). The CDR3 consists of 14 residues. Deletions cut 4 bases from V and 0 bases from J, with 8 bases between. The CDR3 DNA sequence: TGTGCCAGCAGCCTCCTCGTTAGCACAGATACGCAGTATTTT. It encodes CASSLLVSTDTQYF.

The chain recombines TRBV6-5 with TRBJ1-1; D possibly corresponds to TRBD1 (5 bases). Germline CDR1 reads MNHEY; CDR2 reads SVGAGI. Trimming took 6 bases from V and 6 from J, leaving 8 bases between them. The CDR3 has 11 amino acids. The CDR3 is CASRAGPEAFF. CDR3 nucleotides: TGTGCCAGCAGGGCGGGACCTGAAGCTTTCTTT.

This clone appeared a few times. This chain links TRBV4-2 with TRBJ2-3; 7 bases align to TRBD2. This CDR3 comprises 16 residues. The junction had 11 bases not matched to a gene; V was cut back by 4 bases and J by 4 bases. In germline, CDR1 is LGHNA, CDR2 YNFKEQ. Written as DNA, the CDR3 is TGTGCCAGCAGCCGCAACCGGGGCGGGGGTGCAGATACGCAGTATTTT. Protein sequence: CASSRNRGGGADTQYF.

V usage is TRBV30 and J usage is TRBJ1-1; D is perhaps TRBD1 (5 bases). V was trimmed by 0 bases and J by 5 bases, leaving 10 bases between them. Per the germline V gene, CDR1 is GTSNPN and CDR2 is SVGIG (reference sequence). There are 13 residues in the CDR3. The DNA for the CDR3 is TGTGCCTGGAGTGTAGCAGGGAAGACTGAAGCTTTCTTT. Its protein product is CAWSVAGKTEAFF.

The gene calls are TRBV5-1 and TRBJ1-1, with TRBD1 matching 9 bases. The CDR3 has 14 residues. In germline, CDR1 is SGHRS, CDR2 YFSETQ. The J segment lost 6 bases and the V segment lost 1 base, leaving 4 bases of the junction unmatched. CDR3 sequence reads: CASSLTGTGPEAFF. The CDR3 region has the DNA TGCGCCAGCAGCTTGACCGGGACAGGGCCTGAAGCTTTCTTT.

The chain uses TRBV6-5 and TRBJ2-3; TRBD2 agrees at 14 bases. Germline V gives CDR1 MNHEY, CDR2 SVGAGI. The CDR3 has 16 residues. V was clipped by 0 bases and J by 9 bases; unmatched bases: 5. CDR3 sequence: CASSYSGTSGGGTQYF. The CDR3 nucleotides are TGTGCCAGCAGTTACTCCGGGACTAGCGGGGGCGGAACGCAGTATTTT.

This chain links TRBV9 with TRBJ2-1, with 11 bases aligning to TRBD2. Germline loops: CDR1 SGDLS, CDR2 YYNGEE. V shed 0 bases, J shed 4 bases, and the junction held 3 bases outside the gene matches. This CDR3 has 16 amino acids. DNA of the CDR3: TGTGCCAGCAGCGTAGCGGTAGCGGGGGGGTACAATGAGCAGTTCTTC. Amino acids: CASSVAVAGGYNEQFF.

The rearrangement joins TRBV4-2 to TRBJ2-7, with D maybe TRBD2 (6 bases). The germline V gene has CDR1 LGHNA and CDR2 YNFKEQ. The CDR3 runs to 16 residues. V was trimmed by 1 base and J by 0 bases, leaving 13 bases between them. CDR3 sequence reads: CASSQGVGDFSYEQYF. The CDR3 DNA reads as TGTGCCAGCAGCCAAGGGGTCGGGGACTTCTCCTACGAGCAGTACTTC.

CDR3 residues: CASSLLSGNNSPLHF. The CDR3 DNA is TGTGCCAGCAGCTTACTGTCAGGGAATAATTCACCCCTCCACTTT. The chain has TRBV5-6 and TRBJ1-6; possibly TRBD1 for D (5 bases). V lost 2 bases and J 5 bases, leaving 11 bases between the germline ends. CDR1 is SGHDT, CDR2 YYEEEE, per germline. The length of the CDR3 is 15 residues.

The chain combines TRBV6-5 with TRBJ1-2; D may be TRBD1 (5 bases). V was cut by 5 bases and J by 8 bases, with 21 bases left in between. Germline assignment: CDR1 MNHEY and CDR2 SVGAGI. The CDR3 consists of 15 residues. CDR3 nucleotide sequence: TGTGCCAGCAGTCGCCAGGACACGCCGCCGTTGGGCTACACCTTC. As protein: CASSRQDTPPLGYTF.

This chain uses TRBV18 with TRBJ1-4; 9 nucleotides agree with TRBD1. Germline V gene data show CDR1 as KGHSH and CDR2 as LQKENI. The CDR3 length is 14 residues. V shed 8 bases, J shed 8 bases, and the junction held 9 bases outside the gene matches. CDR3 in DNA: TGTGCCAGCGCCCGGGACAGGGCCGTAGAAAAACTGTTTTTT. Translated: CASARDRAVEKLFF. The full variable domain, in which reference TRBV18 and TRBJ1-4 provide the parts outside the CDR3, is NAGVMQNPRHLVRRRGQEARLRCSPMKGHSHVYWYRQLPEEGLKFMVYLQKENIIDESGMPKERFSAEFPKEGPSILRIQQVVRGDSAAYFCASARDRAVEKLFFGSGTQLSVL.

The chain carries TRBV19 and TRBJ2-1; 10 nucleotides agree with TRBD2. Germline CDR1 reads LNHDA; CDR2 reads SQIVND (reference sequence). With V trimmed by 5 bases and J by 4 bases, 5 bases remained unmatched. This CDR3 comprises 15 residues. The CDR3 nucleotides are TGTGCCAGTAGTCAAGCGGGGGGGCCTTACAATGAGCAGTTCTTC. Translated, it gives CASSQAGGPYNEQFF.

The rearrangement uses TRBV6-5 and TRBJ2-1, with D maybe TRBD2 (7 bases). CDR3 length: 14 amino acids. V was trimmed by 5 bases and J by 8 bases, leaving 16 bases between them. CDR1 is MNHEY, CDR2 SVGAGI, per germline. The DNA of the CDR3 is TGTGCCAGCAGTCTCCCGGGGGGCCGCGATGAGCAGTTCTTC. Amino acid sequence: CASSLPGGRDEQFF.